One and the same sample provided the 21 T cell receptor beta chains below, sequenced in a study of monozygotic twins with inflammatory bowel disease. For each CDR3 protein, TCRdb gives one entry from its re-call of the 5' RACE reads, without DNA. This listing includes 300,000 to 350,000 distinct CDR3 sequences. The sample consisted of blood. The receptors were gathered from a human donor with ulcerative colitis or Crohn's disease, or a healthy co-twin of an affected twin (not recorded which).

The chain joins TRBV3-1 to TRBJ2-1; checking the TCRdb D call of TRBD1 is not possible without DNA. CDR1 and CDR2 (germline): LGHDT, YNNKEL (reference sequence). CDR3 length: 13 amino acids. The CDR3 loop is CASSLQDSSRRVF.

The chain couples TRBV7-8 to TRBJ2-5; the D call of TRBD2 rests on TCRdb alone, since no DNA is present to check it. The CDR3 sequence is 15 residues long. Germline CDR1 and CDR2: SGHVS and FQNEAQ. CDR3 loop: CASSVGLAGEETQYF.

The chain uses TRBV7-9 and TRBJ2-7; TCRdb calls TRBD1, which cannot be checked without DNA. The length of the CDR3 is 13 residues. Germline V lookup: CDR1 SEHNR, CDR2 FQNEAQ (reference sequence). The CDR3 here is CASSYFGGEEQYF. Together with reference TRBV7-9 and TRBJ2-7, the CDR3 gives the full variable domain: DTGVSQNPRHKITKRGQNVTFRCDPISEHNRLYWYRQTLGQGPEFLTYFQNEAQLEKSRLLSDRFSAERPKGSFSTLEIQRTEQGDSAMYLCASSYFGGEEQYFGPGTRLTVT.

The chain joins TRBV5-1 to TRBJ2-7. CDR3 length: 14 residues. Germline V gene data show CDR1 as SGHRS and CDR2 as YFSETQ. This CDR3 is CASSLENSIYEQYF.

The rearrangement links TRBV2 to TRBJ2-7; TCRdb's D call of TRBD1 is untestable without DNA. Germline V gene data show CDR1 as SNHLY and CDR2 as FYNNEI. The CDR3 has 14 amino acids. The CDR3 here is CASSLNRGTYEQYF. Full variable domain (rest looked up from reference TRBV2 and TRBJ2-7): EPEVTQTPSHQVTQMGQEVILRCVPISNHLYFYWYRQILGQKVEFLVSFYNNEISEKSEIFDDQFSVERPDGSNFTLKIRSTKLEDSAMYFCASSLNRGTYEQYFGPGTRLTVT.

V gene TRBV5-1 combines with J gene TRBJ2-2. The CDR3 consists of 14 residues. Germline loops: CDR1 SGHRS, CDR2 YFSETQ. The CDR3 protein is CASSIGDRTGELFF.

V is TRBV20-1 and J is TRBJ1-1. The CDR3 contains 14 residues. The germline V gene encodes CDR1 DFQATT and CDR2 SNEGSKA (reference sequence). The chain's CDR3 is CSETTDRRNTEAFF.

This chain's CDR3 is CASRNGTSYNEQFF. This chain uses TRBV5-1 with TRBJ2-1; the TRBD1 assignment by TCRdb is unverifiable without DNA. CDR3 length: 14 residues. Per germline, CDR1 SGHRS and CDR2 YFSETQ.

The chain carries TRBV12-3 or TRBV12-4 and TRBJ1-4; the D call from TCRdb, TRBD1, cannot be confirmed without DNA. CDR3 size: 14 residues. CDR3 in amino acids: CASRFGDRDEKLFF.

The rearrangement links TRBV5-1 to TRBJ1-1; there is no DNA to check the TCRdb D call of TRBD1. CDR3 length equals 15 residues. Germline lookup yields CDR1 SGHRS and CDR2 YFSETQ. The CDR3 region is CASSLNPTGVTEAFF. Using reference TRBV5-1 and TRBJ1-1 for the parts outside the CDR3, the full variable domain is KAGVTQTPRYLIKTRGQQVTLSCSPISGHRSVSWYQQTPGQGLQFLFEYFSETQRNKGNFPGRFSGRQFSNSRSEMNVSTLELGDSALYLCASSLNPTGVTEAFFGQGTRLTVV.

The chain is built from TRBV7-3 and TRBJ1-1; the D call of TRBD1 rests on TCRdb alone, since no DNA is present to check it. The CDR3 spans 13 residues. Germline V gene data show CDR1 as SGHTA and CDR2 as FQGTGA. CDR3 residues: CASSLMGTTEAFF.

This sequence joins TRBV7-6 and TRBJ2-6. The CDR3 has 13 residues. Per germline, CDR1 SGHVS and CDR2 FNYEAQ. CDR3 sequence: CASSPPGANVLTF. Using reference TRBV7-6 and TRBJ2-6 for the parts outside the CDR3, the full variable domain is GAGVSQSPRYKVTKRGQDVALRCDPISGHVSLYWYRQALGQGPEFLTYFNYEAQQDKSGLPNDRFSAERPEGSISTLTIQRTEQRDSAMYRCASSPPGANVLTFGAGSRLTVL.

The chain carries TRBV27 and TRBJ2-7. The CDR3 extends over 13 amino acids. Germline assignment: CDR1 MNHEY and CDR2 SMNVEV (reference sequence). The CDR3 reads CASSSEQRDEHYF.

The chain is built from TRBV10-2 and TRBJ2-3. This CDR3 contains 11 residues. Germline CDR1 is WSHSY and CDR2 is SAAADI. This chain's CDR3 is CASGTIDTQYF.

The chain combines TRBV20-1 with TRBJ2-7. Germline CDR1 DFQATT, CDR2 SNEGSKA (reference sequence). The CDR3 has 12 amino acids. The CDR3 sequence: CSASIRPYEQYF.

V is TRBV20-1 and J is TRBJ2-2; TCRdb's assignment of TRBD1 cannot be checked, as there is no DNA. CDR1 DFQATT and CDR2 SNEGSKA come from the germline V gene (reference sequence). The CDR3 loop spans 17 amino acids. The CDR3 loop reads CSARVYRGTGDTGELFF.

This sequence joins TRBV7-9 and TRBJ1-2; the TCRdb call, TRBD1, lacks DNA for checking. The germline V gene encodes CDR1 SEHNR and CDR2 FQNEAQ (reference sequence). The CDR3 extends over 13 amino acids. The CDR3 sequence is CASSLAALGGYTF.

The chain recombines TRBV12-3 or TRBV12-4 with TRBJ2-3; the D gene TCRdb calls, TRBD1, cannot be checked with no DNA. The CDR3 has 14 residues. The CDR3 is CASSLTTGQDTQYF.

The chain uses TRBV28 and TRBJ2-1; TCRdb indicates TRBD1, and absent DNA this call remains unverified. Germline-derived CDR1 and CDR2 are MDHEN and SYDVKM. CDR3 length equals 17 residues. CDR3 residues: CASSFRGIGSPYNEQFF.

The genes are TRBV12-3 or TRBV12-4 and TRBJ1-2. The CDR3 totals 13 residues. CDR3 sequence reads: CASRLSTNYGYTF.

This chain links TRBV7-7 with TRBJ2-5; lacking DNA, the TRBD1 call made by TCRdb goes unchecked. This CDR3 has 14 amino acids. The germline gives CDR1 SSHAT, CDR2 FNYEAQ (reference sequence). The CDR3 is CASSPTLTAGPQYF.